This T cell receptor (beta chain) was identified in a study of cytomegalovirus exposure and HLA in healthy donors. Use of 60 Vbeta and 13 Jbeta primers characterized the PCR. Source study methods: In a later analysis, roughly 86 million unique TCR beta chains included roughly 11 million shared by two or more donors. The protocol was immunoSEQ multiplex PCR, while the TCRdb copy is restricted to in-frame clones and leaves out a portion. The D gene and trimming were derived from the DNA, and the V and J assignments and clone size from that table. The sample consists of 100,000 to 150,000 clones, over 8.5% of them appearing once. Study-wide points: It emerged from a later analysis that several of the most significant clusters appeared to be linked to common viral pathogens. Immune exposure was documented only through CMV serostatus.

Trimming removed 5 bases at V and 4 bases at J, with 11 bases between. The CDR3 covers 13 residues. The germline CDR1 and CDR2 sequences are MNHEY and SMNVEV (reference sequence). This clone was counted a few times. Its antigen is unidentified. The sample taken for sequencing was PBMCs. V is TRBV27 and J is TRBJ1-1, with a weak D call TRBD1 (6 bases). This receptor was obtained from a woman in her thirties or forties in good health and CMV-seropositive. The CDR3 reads CASSLGQFTEAFF. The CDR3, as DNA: TGTGCCAGCAGTCTAGGACAGTTCACTGAAGCTTTCTTT.